Following are 20 T cell receptor beta chains from one sample sequenced in a study of blood T cell repertoires in COVID-19. The protocol was immunoSEQ multiplex PCR, while the TCRdb copy is restricted to in-frame clones and leaves out a portion. The sample has about 140,000 clones; 70% to 90% are singletons. Sequencing was performed on PBMCs or T cells enriched from blood (not recorded which). These receptors were obtained from a woman in her forties or fifties with acute COVID-19.

The rearrangement links TRBV6-5 to TRBJ2-7; possibly TRBD1 for D (5 bases). The germline V and J ends were trimmed by 7 bases and 2 bases, with 15 bases remaining between them. The germline V gene encodes CDR1 MNHEY and CDR2 SVGAGI. This CDR3 has 14 amino acids. This CDR3 is CASIGQGIAYEQYF. The CDR3 DNA reads as TGTGCCAGCATTGGCCAGGGTATCGCCTACGAGCAGTACTTC.

This clone showed up just once. The rearrangement links TRBV7-9 to TRBJ1-3; TRBD1 matches at 9 bases. The CDR3 has 13 amino acids. Germline V lookup: CDR1 SEHNR, CDR2 FQNEAQ (reference sequence). With V trimmed by 4 bases and J by 8 bases, 3 bases remained unmatched. The CDR3 DNA is TGTGCCAGCAGCTGGGGACAGGGTGACACCATATATTTT. Translated, it gives CASSWGQGDTIYF.

This chain connects TRBV6-6 to TRBJ2-1; 8 nucleotides align to TRBD2. The CDR3 loop spans 14 amino acids. The ends lost 8 bases at V and 3 bases at J; junction bases unmatched: 6. The germline V gene has CDR1 MNHNY and CDR2 SVGAGI (reference sequence). This chain's CDR3 is CASVLAGNYNEQFF. The CDR3 coding sequence is TGTGCCAGCGTTTTAGCGGGAAACTACAATGAGCAGTTCTTC.

The chain uses TRBV4-2 and TRBJ2-7; a weak D match, TRBD1 (6 bases). Trimming cost V 4 bases and J 3 bases, with 19 bases left between them. The length of the CDR3 is 16 residues. CDR1 and CDR2 from the germline V gene are LGHNA and YNFKEQ. CDR3 bases: TGTGCCAGCAGCCCATCGTCCTCGGACAGCTACTACGAGCAGTACTTC. Translated: CASSPSSSDSYYEQYF.

This clone was counted once. The chain joins TRBV10-3 to TRBJ2-7; D remains unclear. The CDR3 loop spans 12 amino acids. The V gene's germline CDR1 is ENHRY and CDR2 SYGVKD. V lost 6 bases and J lost 4, with 10 bases in between. The CDR3 DNA reads as TGTGCCATCAGAGCTACCCTGTACGAGCAGTACTTC. This codes for CAIRATLYEQYF.

CDR3 in DNA: TGTGCCAGCAGCAAGCGGGAGGGCCAAGACTACGAGCAGTACTTC. Protein product: CASSKREGQDYEQYF. V and J are TRBV21-1 and TRBJ2-7; the table names TRBD2, a call not compared with the DNA. TRBV21-1 is a listed pseudogene. This CDR3 contains 15 residues.

The chain combines TRBV7-9 with TRBJ2-1, with unresolved D. The CDR3 length is 12 residues. Germline lookup yields CDR1 SEHNR and CDR2 FQNEAQ (reference sequence). The germline V and J ends were trimmed by 3 bases and 8 bases, with 8 bases remaining between them. The CDR3 sequence: CASSFSGDEQFF. CDR3 sequence (DNA): TGTGCCAGCAGCTTCTCCGGTGATGAGCAGTTCTTC.

The rearrangement joins TRBV10-3 to TRBJ2-5, with D tentatively TRBD1 (5 bases). The V end lost 7 bases, the J end lost 2 bases, and 14 bases lay between the germline ends. CDR3 length: 14 residues. Germline V gives CDR1 ENHRY, CDR2 SYGVKD. CDR3 nucleotide sequence: TGTGCCATCAATGGAGACAGTTATCAAGAGACCCAGTACTTC. It specifies CAINGDSYQETQYF.

The V and J genes are TRBV30 and TRBJ1-3, with 7 bases that match TRBD1. In germline, CDR1 is GTSNPN, CDR2 SVGIG (reference sequence). V gave up 3 bases and J gave up 0 bases; unmatched junction bases: 2. CDR3 length: 14 amino acids. The CDR3 DNA is TGTGCCTGGAGGGACAGGAGCTCTGGAAACACCATATATTTT. It translates to CAWRDRSSGNTIYF. The entire variable domain, with the rest obtained from reference TRBV30 and TRBJ1-3, is as follows: SQTIHQWPATLVQPVGSPLSLECTVEGTSNPNLYWYRQAAGRGLQLLFYSVGIGQISSEVPQNLSASRPQDRQFILSSKKLLLSDSGFYLCAWRDRSSGNTIYFGEGSWLTVV.

The chain uses TRBV28 and TRBJ1-5; a possible D gene is TRBD1 (5 bases). The germline CDR1 and CDR2 sequences are MDHEN and SYDVKM. The germline V and J ends were trimmed by 2 bases and 2 bases, with 13 bases remaining between them. The CDR3 totals 16 residues. The CDR3 loop is CASSLQRDSRNQPQHF. The CDR3 DNA is TGTGCCAGCAGTTTACAACGAGACAGTCGCAATCAGCCCCAGCATTTT.

The chain uses TRBV5-1 and TRBJ1-1, with D unresolved. V gave up 1 base and J gave up 0 bases, with 10 bases separating them. CDR3 length equals 15 residues. Germline loops: CDR1 SGHRS, CDR2 YFSETQ. The CDR3 DNA is TGCGCCAGCAGCTTGTTCCCGGGGATGAACACTGAAGCTTTCTTT. This codes for CASSLFPGMNTEAFF.

Here the CDR3 reads CASTPASGVSYEQYF. The DNA for the CDR3 is TGTGCCAGCACCCCCGCTAGCGGGGTCTCCTACGAGCAGTACTTC. The chain combines TRBV5-6 with TRBJ2-7, with TRBD2 matching 9 bases. This CDR3 region has 15 residues. The germline gives CDR1 SGHDT, CDR2 YYEEEE. The ends lost 6 bases at V and 0 bases at J; junction bases unmatched: 7.

This chain uses TRBV7-3 with TRBJ2-1; 11 bases map to TRBD2. Trimming cost V 5 bases and J 7 bases; bases outside gene matches: 7. The CDR3 length is 15 residues. Looked up from germline, CDR1 is SGHTA and CDR2 is FQGTGA. CDR3 residues: CASSPTSGSSNEQFF. In nucleotides, the CDR3 is TGTGCCAGCAGCCCTACTAGCGGGAGCTCGAATGAGCAGTTCTTC.

V and J are TRBV5-6 and TRBJ1-5, with a tentative D call TRBD1 (6 bases). Germline V gene sequence: CDR1 SGHDT, CDR2 YYEEEE. The CDR3 totals 14 residues. Trimming took off 4 bases at V and 7 bases at J, with 15 bases between the two ends. The CDR3 is CASSLGGPGQPQHF. The CDR3 DNA sequence: TGTGCCAGCAGCCTGGGGGGCCCCGGGCAGCCCCAGCATTTT.

The chain uses TRBV5-4 and TRBJ2-2; TRBD2 agrees at 10 bases. Trimming took 1 base from V and 5 from J; bases not matched to a gene: 5. Germline V gene data show CDR1 as SGHNT and CDR2 as YYREEE (reference sequence). This CDR3 contains 16 residues. This CDR3 is CASSLPSGSHTGELFF. In DNA form, the CDR3 reads TGTGCCAGCAGCTTGCCTAGCGGGAGTCATACCGGGGAGCTGTTTTTT. The whole variable domain, filled in from reference TRBV5-4 and TRBJ2-2, reads ETGVTQSPTHLIKTRGQQVTLRCSSQSGHNTVSWYQQALGQGPQFIFQYYREEENGRGNFPPRFSGLQFPNYSSELNVNALELDDSALYLCASSLPSGSHTGELFFGEGSRLTVL.

The chain is built from TRBV19 and TRBJ2-3; D gene unclear. With 4 bases removed from V and 2 bases from J, the gap between germline ends came to 10 bases. Germline CDR1 and CDR2: LNHDA and SQIVND (reference sequence). The length of the CDR3 is 14 residues. The CDR3 coding sequence is TGTGCCAGTAGTAAAGCGATTTTCACAGATACGCAGTATTTT. Translation: CASSKAIFTDTQYF.

The gene calls are TRBV15 and TRBJ1-5, with TRBD1 as a possible D gene (5 bases). The CDR3 runs 15 residues. V lost 0 bases, J lost 5 bases, and 11 bases lay in between. Germline CDR1 is LNHNV and CDR2 is YYDKDF (reference sequence). CDR3: CATSRDSQGHQPQHF. CDR3 coding DNA: TGTGCCACCAGCAGAGACAGTCAGGGCCATCAGCCCCAGCATTTT.

The CDR3 here is CASSLAQTGTLAETYNEQFF. CDR3 DNA sequence: TGTGCCAGCAGCTTAGCCCAAACAGGAACACTAGCGGAGACCTACAATGAGCAGTTCTTC. V is TRBV7-6 and J is TRBJ2-1; 8 bases line up with TRBD2. CDR3 length: 20 residues. The J segment lost 2 bases and the V segment lost 0 bases, leaving 15 bases of the junction unmatched. Looked up from germline, CDR1 is SGHVS and CDR2 is FNYEAQ. The full variable domain, with the rest looked up from reference TRBV7-6 and TRBJ2-1, is GAGVSQSPRYKVTKRGQDVALRCDPISGHVSLYWYRQALGQGPEFLTYFNYEAQQDKSGLPNDRFSAERPEGSISTLTIQRTEQRDSAMYRCASSLAQTGTLAETYNEQFFGPGTRLTVL.

The chain couples TRBV12-3 or TRBV12-4 to TRBJ2-3; D not certain. V lost 3 bases and J lost 6, with 7 bases in between. The CDR3 length is 12 residues. The CDR3 nucleotides read TGTGCCAGCAGTTTCAGGCCCGATACGCAGTATTTT. It translates to CASSFRPDTQYF.

The gene calls are TRBV3-1 (or the pseudogene TRBV3-2) and TRBJ2-1; maybe TRBD2 (7 bases). This CDR3 is 17 amino acids long. Germline CDR1 is LGHDT and CDR2 is YNNKEL (reference sequence). Between the trimmed V and J ends, which lost 1 base and 3 bases, there was a span of 16 bases. DNA for the CDR3: TGTGCCAGCAGCCAAGCGGGGGGACACAGATACTACAATGAGCAGTTCTTC. The encoded protein is CASSQAGGHRYYNEQFF.